The 22 T cell receptor beta chains below come from one sample, sequenced in a study of blood T cell repertoires in COVID-19 (TCRdb year 2020). Library preparation was by the immunoSEQ multiplex PCR assay. Sourced from immuneACCESS, this table was stored by TCRdb with only in-frame sequences that have V and J called. A share of the clones is absent; for the studies checked, an unresolved V gene accounts for under half, and the remainder has no known explanation. This sample is represented by approximately 80,000 clones; around 86% of them were singletons. The ten largest clones capture approximately 44% of the sample. Sequences were obtained from peripheral blood. These receptors came from an elderly man with acute or convalescent COVID-19.

V is TRBV10-1 and J is TRBJ2-2, with 11 bases lining up with TRBD1. The germline V gene encodes CDR1 WNHNN and CDR2 SYGVQD (reference sequence). The junction had 6 bases not matched to a gene; V was cut back by 6 bases and J by 6 bases. The CDR3 runs to 15 residues. CDR3 DNA sequence: TGCGCCAGCAGGCCCGGACAGGGGGCCTCCGGGGAGCTGTTTTTT. Translation gives CASRPGQGASGELFF.

The chain couples TRBV28 to TRBJ1-6, with D possibly matching TRBD1 (6 bases). The CDR3 is made up of 16 amino acids. Trimming removed 5 bases from V and 0 bases from J, with 11 bases in between. Germline V gene lookup returns CDR1 MDHEN and CDR2 SYDVKM. The CDR3 bases are TGTGCCAGCAGTCGGACAGCGAGCTCCTATAATTCACCCCTCCACTTT. It translates to CASSRTASSYNSPLHF.

This clone showed up just a few times. The chain couples TRBV27 to TRBJ2-7; D possibly corresponds to TRBD2 (5 bases). Trimming took 2 bases from V and 2 from J, leaving 19 bases between them. Germline CDR1 MNHEY, CDR2 SMNVEV (reference sequence). The CDR3 sequence is 17 residues long. CDR3 region: CASSLVASSIRPYEQYF. The CDR3 DNA reads as TGTGCCAGCAGTTTAGTGGCGTCTAGCATACGCCCCTACGAGCAGTACTTC.

This chain connects TRBV19 to TRBJ2-1, with 9 bases matching TRBD2. V was clipped by 1 base and J by 7 bases; unmatched bases: 14. CDR3 length: 18 amino acids. Germline CDR1 LNHDA, CDR2 SQIVND (reference sequence). The CDR3 DNA is TGTGCCAGTAGTATAGTGGGTTGGGTAGCGGGGGCGGGTAATGAGCAGTTCTTC. Translation gives CASSIVGWVAGAGNEQFF.

The chain recombines TRBV6-5 with TRBJ1-1; TRBD1 aligns across 8 bases. The CDR3 runs to 15 residues. Trimming cost V 4 bases and J 1 base; bases outside gene matches: 5. The germline V gene has CDR1 MNHEY and CDR2 SVGAGI. This chain's CDR3 is CASSFDRGGNTEAFF. CDR3 coding DNA: TGTGCCAGCAGTTTCGACAGGGGCGGGAACACTGAAGCTTTCTTT.

The rearrangement links TRBV4-1 to TRBJ1-2; 8 bases match TRBD1. The CDR3 is 15 amino acids. Looked up from germline, CDR1 is MGHRA and CDR2 is YSYEKL. J lost 4 bases, V lost 1 base, and 5 bases had no gene match. The CDR3 protein is CASSQGDRGGYGYTF. In DNA, the CDR3 is TGCGCCAGCAGCCAAGGCGACAGGGGTGGCTATGGCTACACCTTC.

This clone has just a few counts. The chain carries TRBV7-3 and TRBJ1-1, with 8 bases lining up with TRBD1. After removal of 5 bases from V and 4 bases from J, the junction contained 3 bases not matched to a gene. There are 13 residues in the CDR3. Germline V gene lookup returns CDR1 SGHTA and CDR2 FQGTGA. The CDR3 loop reads CASSATGGTEAFF. CDR3 DNA sequence: TGTGCCAGCAGCGCTACAGGGGGCACTGAAGCTTTCTTT.

This clone was found once. CDR3 residues: CASSDWGPNEQFF. In DNA, the CDR3 is TGTGCCAGCAGTGACTGGGGGCCCAATGAGCAGTTCTTC. The J gene is TRBJ2-1, the V gene TRBV2, with D possibly being TRBD1 (6 bases). The CDR3 length is 13 residues. V was trimmed by 3 bases and J by 6 bases, leaving 9 bases between them. Germline values: CDR1 SNHLY, CDR2 FYNNEI.

The J gene is TRBJ2-5, the V gene TRBV28; 11 nucleotides agree with TRBD2. Germline trimming cut 6 bases from V and 4 bases from J; bases unmatched to any gene: 4. The CDR3 sequence is 14 residues long. Germline CDR1 MDHEN, CDR2 SYDVKM. The CDR3 protein is CASRLAGVVETQYF. In DNA form, the CDR3 reads TGTGCCAGCAGACTAGCGGGAGTAGTAGAGACCCAGTACTTC.

The genes are TRBV27 and TRBJ2-7; 8 bases align to TRBD1. V trimming: 5 bases; J trimming: 5 bases; junction bases outside the gene matches: 8. Germline loops: CDR1 MNHEY, CDR2 SMNVEV (reference sequence). CDR3 length: 14 amino acids. The CDR3 reads CASSRRDRLNEQYF. The DNA of the CDR3 is TGTGCCAGCAGTCGCCGGGACAGGCTCAACGAGCAGTACTTC.

This chain uses TRBV7-3 with TRBJ2-7, with 11 bases identical to TRBD1. The V gene's germline CDR1 is SGHTA and CDR2 FQGTGA. There are 14 residues in the CDR3. V gave up 5 bases and J gave up 5 bases; unmatched junction bases: 5. The CDR3 loop is CASSGTGGVNEQYF. The CDR3 DNA reads TGTGCCAGCAGCGGGACAGGGGGTGTTAACGAGCAGTACTTC.

This rearrangement joins TRBV19 to TRBJ1-4; 8 bases agree with TRBD1. The CDR3 has 17 residues. The V segment lost 8 bases and the J segment 7 bases; nucleotides outside the gene matches: 18. The germline V gene encodes CDR1 LNHDA and CDR2 SQIVND (reference sequence). The CDR3 bases are TGTGCCAGTTCGAAACCCGGAGGACAGGGAGGTAGTGAAAAACTGTTTTTT. Protein product: CASSKPGGQGGSEKLFF.

This rearrangement joins TRBV7-9 to TRBJ1-2; weak D call: TRBD1 (5 bases). V was pared by 2 bases and J by 2 bases, with 9 bases between. CDR1 and CDR2 from the germline V gene are SEHNR and FQNEAQ (reference sequence). This CDR3 comprises 14 residues. Here the CDR3 reads CASSLLAGNYGYTF. CDR3 nucleotide sequence: TGTGCCAGCAGCTTATTAGCAGGGAACTATGGCTACACCTTC. Variable domain in full (rest from reference TRBV7-9 and TRBJ1-2): DTGVSQNPRHKITKRGQNVTFRCDPISEHNRLYWYRQTLGQGPEFLTYFQNEAQLEKSRLLSDRFSAERPKGSFSTLEIQRTEQGDSAMYLCASSLLAGNYGYTFGSGTRLTVV.

This chain joins TRBV5-1 and TRBJ2-3, with 7 bases lining up with TRBD2. V trimming: 5 bases; J trimming: 4 bases; junction bases outside the gene matches: 10. The germline V gene has CDR1 SGHRS and CDR2 YFSETQ. The CDR3 is 15 amino acids. The DNA for the CDR3 is TGCGCCAGCAGTTCCCTAGCGGCCACGGCAGATACGCAGTATTTT. This translates into CASSSLAATADTQYF.

The chain combines TRBV18 with TRBJ1-5; TRBD1 agrees at 10 bases. Germline assignment: CDR1 KGHSH and CDR2 LQKENI. This CDR3 is 14 amino acids long. The V gene end was trimmed by 6 bases and the J gene end by 5 bases; junction bases not matched to a gene: 4. The CDR3 sequence is CASSGDRGYQPQHF. CDR3 coding DNA: TGTGCCAGCTCCGGGGACAGGGGATATCAGCCCCAGCATTTT.

The chain couples TRBV5-1 to TRBJ1-2, with D hard to call. This CDR3 contains 15 residues. CDR1 and CDR2 (germline): SGHRS, YFSETQ. With 0 bases removed from V and 8 bases from J, the gap between germline ends came to 17 bases. This CDR3 is CASSLENRRAGGYTF. The CDR3 nucleotides read TGCGCCAGCAGCTTGGAGAACCGGAGGGCCGGCGGCTACACCTTC.

V and J are TRBV7-3 and TRBJ1-1; 7 nucleotides match TRBD1. The CDR3 extends over 19 amino acids. Germline assignment: CDR1 SGHTA and CDR2 FQGTGA. V gave up 0 bases and J gave up 1 base; unmatched junction bases: 14. The CDR3 DNA is TGTGCCAGCAGCTTAACCCCCCGACAGGGCTACAAAAGGAACACTGAAGCTTTCTTT. Translated: CASSLTPRQGYKRNTEAFF. Full variable domain (outside the CDR3, taken from reference TRBV7-3 and TRBJ1-1): GAGVSQTPSNKVTEKGKYVELRCDPISGHTALYWYRQSLGQGPEFLIYFQGTGAADDSGLPNDRFFAVRPEGSVSTLKIQRTERGDSAVYLCASSLTPRQGYKRNTEAFFGQGTRLTVV.

This clone was observed once. The chain joins TRBV7-9 to TRBJ2-2; D perhaps matches TRBD2 (5 bases). V was trimmed by 3 bases and J by 0 bases, leaving 8 bases between them. The CDR3 consists of 15 residues. CDR1 SEHNR and CDR2 FQNEAQ come from the germline V gene (reference sequence). This CDR3 reads CASSLRATNTGELFF. The DNA for the CDR3 is TGTGCCAGCAGCTTGCGGGCTACGAACACCGGGGAGCTGTTTTTT.

The chain combines TRBV19 with TRBJ1-1, with 7 bases fitting TRBD1. Looked up from germline, CDR1 is LNHDA and CDR2 is SQIVND (reference sequence). The V gene end was trimmed by 7 bases and the J gene end by 1 base; junction bases not matched to a gene: 6. The CDR3 has 14 residues. The CDR3 is CASNTRGKNTEAFF. The CDR3 DNA reads TGTGCCAGTAACACCAGGGGGAAGAACACTGAAGCTTTCTTT.

The rearrangement joins TRBV28 to TRBJ2-7; 9 bases align to TRBD2. Germline V gene sequence: CDR1 MDHEN, CDR2 SYDVKM. Trimming cost V 5 bases and J 0 bases; bases outside gene matches: 11. The CDR3 is 17 amino acids. Written as DNA, the CDR3 is TGTGCCAGCAGTGCCAGGGGTGCGGGAGGGAGCTCCTACGAGCAGTACTTC. Translation: CASSARGAGGSSYEQYF.

The V call is TRBV5-1, the J call TRBJ2-1; 9 nucleotides match TRBD1. Germline V gene data show CDR1 as SGHRS and CDR2 as YFSETQ. The CDR3 is 16 amino acids. With V trimmed by 4 bases and J by 1 base, 6 bases remained unmatched. CDR3 coding DNA: TGCGCCAGCAGCGCACAGGGGGCTGGTTCCTACAATGAGCAGTTCTTC. It encodes CASSAQGAGSYNEQFF.

The V call is TRBV7-2, the J call TRBJ2-7; TRBD1 matches at 8 bases. The V gene's germline CDR1 is SGHTA and CDR2 FQGNSA. The CDR3 sequence is 14 residues long. J was trimmed by 6 bases and V by 2 bases; bases with no gene match: 6. CDR3 sequence reads: CASSLIRTGREQYF. The CDR3 DNA follows: TGTGCCAGCAGCTTAATTAGGACAGGGCGCGAGCAGTACTTC.